This T cell receptor (beta chain) was found in a study of post-analysis software for immune sequencing data. Study-level results: TRBV5-6, TRBV5-1 and TRBV20-1 belonged to a set of a handful of TRBV segments that were more frequent in patients than controls.

As concerns this clonotype: No antigen is known for it.

The authors incorporated unique molecular identifiers into the TCR beta cDNA libraries. Each sample of roughly 0.85 to 11 million input T cells yielded roughly 500,000 cDNA molecules, so each molecule approximated one T cell. From the PCR reads, TCRdb called clonotypes with MiXCR, one entry per CDR3 protein. The table records hundreds of thousands of distinct CDR3 sequences, 25% to 30% of them present only once. Germline V gene lookup returns CDR1 SGHRS and CDR2 YFSETQ. The CDR3 is made up of 14 amino acids. The V and J ends lost 7 bases and 0 bases, in that order; junction bases with no gene match: 0.

The TCR sequence derives from a girl aged 10 to 17 with multiple sclerosis. This chain links TRBV5-1 with TRBJ2-2, with 10 bases aligning to TRBD2. Sequencing used blood. The CDR3 sequence: CASGLAANTGELFF. The CDR3 nucleotides read TGCGCCAGCGGACTAGCGGCGAACACCGGGGAGCTGTTTTTT.